This TCR beta chain was captured by sequencing in a study of blood T cell repertoires in COVID-19. Germline trimming cut 6 bases from V and 7 bases from J; bases unmatched to any gene: 12. The V gene's germline CDR1 is MNHNY and CDR2 SVGAGI (reference sequence). This CDR3 region has 16 residues. In the original analysis: Counts of nucleated cells, estimated from reference gene primer amplification, were obtained. TCRdb's copy holds only in-frame clones and misses some; the assay was immunoSEQ multiplex PCR. V, J and clone size were drawn from that table, and D and trimming were deduced from the DNA. The table records over 10,000 clones, over 75% of them present only once. This clone is a singleton in its sample.

The sequence was obtained from a human donor in a cohort sampled during active COVID-19. The V gene is TRBV6-6, the J gene TRBJ1-5; 10 positions match TRBD1. The specimen sequenced was peripheral blood. The CDR3 reads CASRSTTGTGVQPQHF. In DNA form, the CDR3 reads TGTGCCAGCAGGTCTACTACCGGGACAGGGGTACAGCCCCAGCATTTT.